What follows are 20 T cell receptor beta chains derived from one specimen sequenced in a study of identifying expanded T cells in peripheral blood. Profiled with immunoSEQ multiplex PCR; TCRdb holds only in-frame clones, not every one. The table has around 76,000 clones, about 90% seen once; the top ten hold more than 2.5%. Source material: blood. All receptors derive from a person between 18 and 75 years old in good health.

The chain combines TRBV9 with TRBJ2-5; 9 nucleotides line up with TRBD2. Germline CDR1 SGDLS, CDR2 YYNGEE. The junction had 1 base not matched to a gene; V was cut back by 0 bases and J by 1 base. The CDR3 runs 15 residues. In nucleotides, the CDR3 is TGTGCCAGCAGCGTAGGGACTAGCGCCCAAGAGACCCAGTACTTC. Translated: CASSVGTSAQETQYF.

The chain carries TRBV10-2 and TRBJ2-5; D is unresolved. The CDR3 covers 12 residues. Germline loops: CDR1 WSHSY, CDR2 SAAADI. Trimming took off 1 base at V and 5 bases at J, with 5 bases between the two ends. CDR3 coding DNA: TGCGCCAGCAGTGAGTTTGTGGAGACCCAGTACTTC. Encoded protein: CASSEFVETQYF.

This chain's CDR3 is CASGGETGAFF. DNA of the CDR3: TGTGCTAGTGGTGGGGAAACCGGAGCTTTCTTT. This rearrangement joins TRBV12-5 to TRBJ1-1; D unclear. The germline V gene encodes CDR1 LGHNT and CDR2 FRNRAP. The CDR3 contains 11 residues. The V end lost 5 bases, the J end lost 10 bases, and 11 bases lay between the germline ends.

The chain links TRBV7-3 to TRBJ2-5; D is undetermined. Germline V gene data show CDR1 as SGHTA and CDR2 as FQGTGA. Trimming pared 1 base from V and 3 bases from J, leaving 6 bases between. CDR3 size: 13 residues. CDR3 protein: CASSLSGKETQYF. In nucleotides, the CDR3 is TGTGCCAGCAGCTTAAGCGGTAAAGAGACCCAGTACTTC.

The sample holds one count of this clone. This chain connects TRBV7-9 to TRBJ1-2; maybe TRBD1 (5 bases). The CDR3 runs to 16 residues. CDR1 is SEHNR and CDR2 is FQNEAQ in the germline V gene (reference sequence). The V end lost 2 bases, the J end lost 6 bases, and 19 bases lay between the germline ends. CDR3 in DNA: TGTGCCAGCAGCTTAATGAGGGACTACCACTTCGATGGCTACACCTTC. It encodes CASSLMRDYHFDGYTF.

This chain links TRBV4-3 with TRBJ1-2, with D unresolved. The ends were cut back, 0 bases at V and 5 bases at J, with 7 bases in the middle. The CDR3 has 13 amino acids. From germline, CDR1 is LGHNA and CDR2 YSLEER. The chain's CDR3 is CASSQDPAYGYTF. In nucleotides, the CDR3 is TGCGCCAGCAGCCAAGATCCCGCTTATGGCTACACCTTC.

The gene calls are TRBV5-1 and TRBJ2-3, with D perhaps TRBD2 (5 bases). In germline, CDR1 is SGHRS, CDR2 YFSETQ. This CDR3 region has 16 residues. The V gene lost 4 bases and the J gene lost 1 base, with 16 bases spanning the gap. The chain's CDR3 is CASSDYRGPRTDTQYF. DNA of the CDR3: TGCGCCAGCAGCGACTACCGGGGTCCCCGCACAGATACGCAGTATTTT.

This sequence joins TRBV5-6 and TRBJ1-3; D gene unclear. There are 15 residues in the CDR3. Looked up from germline, CDR1 is SGHDT and CDR2 is YYEEEE. V lost 4 bases, J lost 1 base, and 12 bases lay in between. The CDR3, as DNA: TGTGCCAGCAGCGCCCTATTGGGGTCTGGAAACACCATATATTTT. It codes for CASSALLGSGNTIYF.

V usage is TRBV7-7 and J usage is TRBJ2-1, with 10 bases lining up with TRBD1. This CDR3 has 14 residues. Germline assignment: CDR1 SSHAT and CDR2 FNYEAQ (reference sequence). V lost 5 bases, J lost 9 bases, and 7 bases stayed unmatched. This CDR3 is CASSIGTGVGEQFF. For the CDR3, the DNA is TGTGCCAGCAGCATTGGGACAGGGGTGGGTGAGCAGTTCTTC.

The gene calls are TRBV13 and TRBJ2-1; TRBD1 is a possible D gene (6 bases). The V end lost 5 bases, the J end lost 7 bases, and 15 bases lay between the germline ends. Germline loops: CDR1 PRHDT, CDR2 FYEKMQ (reference sequence). This CDR3 contains 14 residues. CDR3 region: CASSPNRVMNEQFF. DNA of the CDR3: TGTGCCAGCAGCCCGAACAGGGTCATGAATGAGCAGTTCTTC.

CDR3 sequence reads: CASSPGTSEPGELFF. The DNA for the CDR3 is TGTGCCAGCAGCCCCGGGACTAGCGAACCCGGGGAGCTGTTTTTT. This sequence joins TRBV6-4 and TRBJ2-2, with 10 positions matching TRBD2. The CDR3 runs to 15 residues. Trimming at V came to 6 bases and at J to 6 bases, leaving 7 bases not matched to a gene. Germline V gene sequence: CDR1 MRHNA, CDR2 SNTAGT.

This clone has a single count. The chain recombines TRBV9 with TRBJ1-1, with a tentative D call TRBD1 (5 bases). The germline CDR1 and CDR2 sequences are SGDLS and YYNGEE. The CDR3 sequence is 15 residues long. V was clipped by 5 bases and J by 1 base, with 15 bases between them. CDR3 bases: TGTGCCAGCAGTCTCGAAAGGGGCGGGAACACTGAAGCTTTCTTT. Translation: CASSLERGGNTEAFF. The complete variable domain, with remaining parts taken from reference TRBV9 and TRBJ1-1, reads DSGVTQTPKHLITATGQRVTLRCSPRSGDLSVYWYQQSLDQGLQFLIQYYNGEERAKGNILERFSAQQFPDLHSELNLSSLELGDSALYFCASSLERGGNTEAFFGQGTRLTVV.

This chain joins TRBV7-9 and TRBJ2-1, with a weak D call TRBD2 (5 bases). There are 14 residues in the CDR3. Germline CDR1 and CDR2: SEHNR and FQNEAQ (reference sequence). V was cut by 2 bases and J by 3 bases, with 8 bases left in between. In DNA form, the CDR3 reads TGTGCCAGCAGCTTAACTAGAATCTACAATGAGCAGTTCTTC. It encodes CASSLTRIYNEQFF.

This clone came up a few times. The chain combines TRBV7-9 with TRBJ2-4; D remains ambiguous. The CDR3 length is 15 residues. Trimming stripped 4 bases from V and 3 bases from J, with 13 bases between. Germline CDR1 is SEHNR and CDR2 is FQNEAQ (reference sequence). CDR3: CASSCPGVGKNIQYF. CDR3 nucleotides: TGTGCCAGCAGCTGCCCCGGTGTGGGCAAAAACATTCAGTACTTC. The whole variable domain, filled in from reference TRBV7-9 and TRBJ2-4, reads DTGVSQNPRHKITKRGQNVTFRCDPISEHNRLYWYRQTLGQGPEFLTYFQNEAQLEKSRLLSDRFSAERPKGSFSTLEIQRTEQGDSAMYLCASSCPGVGKNIQYFGAGTRLSVL.

The CDR3 coding sequence is TGTGCCAGCAGCTCGAACACCGGGGAGCTGTTTTTT. Translating it yields CASSSNTGELFF. The chain combines TRBV7-9 with TRBJ2-2; D gene unclear. The CDR3 loop spans 12 amino acids. Germline CDR1 is SEHNR and CDR2 is FQNEAQ (reference sequence). V was cut by 4 bases and J by 0 bases, with 0 bases left in between.

V is TRBV19 and J is TRBJ1-2, with TRBD1 matching over 8 bases. This CDR3 contains 14 residues. The ends lost 3 bases at V and 8 bases at J; junction bases unmatched: 8. Germline-derived CDR1 and CDR2 are LNHDA and SQIVND (reference sequence). The CDR3, as DNA: TGTGCCAGTAGTATCTCCGGACAGGGTGGAGGCTACACCTTC. This encodes CASSISGQGGGYTF. The whole variable domain, filled in from reference TRBV19 and TRBJ1-2, reads DGGITQSPKYLFRKEGQNVTLSCEQNLNHDAMYWYRQDPGQGLRLIYYSQIVNDFQKGDIAEGYSVSREKKESFPLTVTSAQKNPTAFYLCASSISGQGGGYTFGSGTRLTVV.

The chain joins TRBV25-1 to TRBJ2-5; TRBD1 aligns across 8 bases. Unmatched junction bases numbered 4, after V lost 3 bases and J lost 4 bases. In germline, CDR1 is MGHDK, CDR2 SYGVNS. This CDR3 spans 14 amino acids. The CDR3 DNA follows: TGTGCCAGCAGTGAGGCAGGGGGCCGAGAGACCCAGTACTTC. Translation: CASSEAGGRETQYF.

This clone has a single count. This rearrangement joins TRBV5-6 to TRBJ2-5, with 8 bases identical to TRBD1. In germline, CDR1 is SGHDT, CDR2 YYEEEE. The junction had 3 bases not matched to a gene; V was cut back by 1 base and J by 1 base. CDR3 length equals 15 residues. The CDR3 region has the DNA TGTGCCAGCAGCTTGTCGACAGGGGTCCAAGAGACCCAGTACTTC. Translating it yields CASSLSTGVQETQYF.

The chain combines TRBV6-5 with TRBJ2-5; 11 bases are a match to TRBD2. There are 14 residues in the CDR3. V lost 6 bases to trimming and J lost 4 bases; unmatched junction nucleotides: 4. Germline lookup yields CDR1 MNHEY and CDR2 SVGAGI. This CDR3 reads CASRGLAEGETQYF. DNA of the CDR3: TGTGCCAGCAGGGGACTAGCGGAAGGAGAGACCCAGTACTTC.

The chain links TRBV7-6 to TRBJ2-7; perhaps D is TRBD1 or TRBD2 (5 bases each). Germline CDR1 SGHVS, CDR2 FNYEAQ. This CDR3 comprises 14 residues. V lost 1 base to trimming and J lost 9 bases, with 16 bases between them. CDR3 loop: CASSLGGGKGTQYF. The CDR3 DNA follows: TGTGCCAGCAGCTTAGGGGGCGGTAAGGGGACGCAGTACTTC.